The 7 T cell receptor beta chains below all came from one sample that was sequenced in a study of beta chain features in type 1 diabetes. The study, taken as a whole, reports: In every one of the four CD4+ subsets, TCRB CDR3s were moderately but significantly shorter in Type 1 diabetes patients.

Their target antigens are unknown. The authors reverse transcribed all of the isolated RNA, so sequencing captured expressed TCRB transcripts. Data came from immunoSEQ multiplex PCR; TCRdb stores just in-frame clones and leaves some out. This table has roughly 350,000 clones, about 10% appearing once. Material for sequencing was central memory CD4+ T cells from blood. Every receptor here comes from a man between 25 and 39 years old with type 1 diabetes.

The DNA for the CDR3 is TGCGCCAGCAGCCAAGCTGGACGTGACGGCTATGGCTACACCTTC. Protein product: CASSQAGRDGYGYTF. This chain uses TRBV4-3 with TRBJ1-2; D is uncertain. In germline, CDR1 is LGHNA, CDR2 YSLEER. Deletions cut 1 base from V and 4 bases from J, with 13 bases between. This CDR3 has 15 amino acids.

This chain connects TRBV6-5 to TRBJ1-1; perhaps TRBD1 as D (5 bases). V lost 2 bases and J 8 bases, leaving 9 bases between the germline ends. The V gene's germline CDR1 is MNHEY and CDR2 SVGAGI. The CDR3 has 12 amino acids. The chain's CDR3 is CASSYGAGEAFF. The CDR3 bases are TGTGCCAGCAGTTACGGGGCGGGAGAAGCTTTCTTT.

This clone was counted a few times. This chain uses TRBV4-2 with TRBJ2-1; the match to TRBD2 covers 7 bases. Germline V gives CDR1 LGHNA, CDR2 YNFKEQ. The junction had 15 bases not matched to a gene; V was cut back by 1 base and J by 0 bases. CDR3 length: 20 residues. CDR3 sequence reads: CASSQARGASGLSSYNEQFF. In DNA form, the CDR3 reads TGTGCCAGCAGCCAAGCCCGCGGGGCTAGCGGCCTAAGCTCCTACAATGAGCAGTTCTTC.

This clone appeared many times. The V and J genes are TRBV6-1 and TRBJ2-5, with TRBD2 identical over 12 bases. J gave up 5 bases and V 6 bases, and 7 bases lay outside the gene matches. The germline CDR1 and CDR2 sequences are MNHNS and SASEGT. The length of the CDR3 is 15 residues. The CDR3 nucleotides are TGTGCCAGCAGCGGCGGACTAGCGGGGTTGGAGACCCAGTACTTC. Translating it yields CASSGGLAGLETQYF.

The chain recombines TRBV15 with TRBJ1-4; D uncertain. The germline CDR1 and CDR2 sequences are LNHNV and YYDKDF (reference sequence). The CDR3 loop spans 15 amino acids. V lost 0 bases and J 8 bases, leaving 13 bases between the germline ends. CDR3 bases: TGTGCCACCAGCAGAGATAACTCGGCCCAAGAAAAACTGTTTTTT. The encoded protein is CATSRDNSAQEKLFF.

V is TRBV6-5 and J is TRBJ2-2, with D perhaps TRBD2 (5 bases). This CDR3 spans 14 amino acids. Trimming left V 7 bases short and J 6 bases short, with 15 bases between. Germline values: CDR1 MNHEY, CDR2 SVGAGI. The CDR3 DNA is TGTGCCAGCAAGGAGCGGCCGACTCCCGGGGAGCTGTTTTTT. Amino acids: CASKERPTPGELFF.

The genes are TRBV7-9 and TRBJ2-7; TRBD1 agrees at 8 bases. The germline V gene encodes CDR1 SEHNR and CDR2 FQNEAQ (reference sequence). This CDR3 spans 16 amino acids. The J segment lost 3 bases and the V segment lost 5 bases, leaving 12 bases of the junction unmatched. CDR3 in amino acids: CASSHGGTGFVYEQYF. CDR3 bases: TGTGCCAGCAGCCACGGTGGGACAGGCTTTGTCTACGAGCAGTACTTC.